This T cell receptor (beta chain) stems from a study of CD8 T cells in Susac syndrome. RNA totalling about 0.5 to 1 ug underwent reverse transcription with random hexamers. TCR beta CDR3 was amplified by immunoSEQ multiplex PCR. This amplification extended across 54 Vbeta and 13 Jbeta segments. TCRdb independently ran MiXCR on the immunoSEQ multiplex PCR reads; one entry per CDR3 protein. The sample contains 150,000 to 200,000 distinct CDR3 sequences, around 90% of which appear only once. The TCR comes from a human donor with Susac syndrome. Sequencing was carried out using CD4+ T cells from PBMCs.

CDR3 DNA sequence: TGCGCCAGCAGCTTGGGAGCAGGGATAAACACCGGGGAGCTGTTTTTT. It translates to CASSLGAGINTGELFF. This chain connects TRBV5-1 to TRBJ2-2; perhaps TRBD1 as D (5 bases). This CDR3 is built from 16 residues. V lost 0 bases to trimming and J lost 2 bases, with 11 bases between them. Germline CDR1 and CDR2: SGHRS and YFSETQ.